The 5 T cell receptor beta chains below come from one sample, sequenced in a study of neurological immune-mediated disorders (dated by TCRdb to 2018 to 2020). Libraries were built with 5' RACE. Sequencing relied on an Illumina HiSeq 2500. The public reads were reprocessed in TCRdb via fastp at Q25 and MiXCR, keeping in-frame beta chains. Each entry merges the rows of one CDR3 protein and shows their most common DNA and genes. The sample data list tens of thousands of distinct CDR3 sequences, and more than 12% of these were observed just once. Around 4% of the sample belongs to the ten largest clones. Material for sequencing was CD4+ T cells from blood. The source of these receptors is a woman aged 60-75 years with HTLV-1-associated myelopathy (HAM/TSP).

There are many counts of this clonotype. The V and J genes are TRBV20-1 and TRBJ2-1, with TRBD1 identical over 8 bases. From germline, CDR1 is DFQATT and CDR2 SNEGSKA (reference sequence). The CDR3 has 15 residues. V dropped 3 bases and J dropped 13; count of bases not matched to a gene: 17. The DNA for the CDR3 is TGCAGTGCTAGTAGGGTACCGGGACAGGCATTAGGACAGTTCTTC. Translating gives CSASRVPGQALGQFF.

This clonotype was observed many times. This chain links TRBV10-3 with TRBJ2-3, with 10 bases lining up with TRBD2. Germline V gene lookup returns CDR1 ENHRY and CDR2 SYGVKD. The CDR3 consists of 14 residues. J gave up 6 bases and V 6 bases, and 6 bases lay outside the gene matches. The CDR3 is CAISSLAGADTQYF. CDR3 nucleotides: TGTGCCATCAGCAGTCTAGCGGGGGCTGATACGCAGTATTTT.

This clonotype showed up just once. This may stem from a read error, because a much larger clone lies one nucleotide away. The J gene is TRBJ2-1, the V gene TRBV6-1, with 8 bases that match TRBD1. The germline V gene encodes CDR1 MNHNS and CDR2 SASEGT. This CDR3 region has 17 residues. With V trimmed by 0 bases and J by 8 bases, 12 bases remained unmatched. CDR3 amino acids: CASSEASRRQGPHEQFF. CDR3 in DNA: TGTGCCAGCAGTGAAGCATCCCGGAGACAGGGGCCTCATGAGCAGTTCTTC.

This clonotype has at least ten counts. CDR3 loop: CAISEGARYEETQYF. As DNA, the CDR3 is TGTGCCATCAGTGAGGGGGCGAGGTATGAAGAGACCCAGTACTTC. The gene calls are TRBV10-3 and TRBJ2-5; a weak D match, TRBD1 (5 bases). V was shortened by 2 bases and J by 3 bases, with 13 bases between the two germline ends. Per the germline V gene, CDR1 is ENHRY and CDR2 is SYGVKD. The CDR3 runs 15 residues.

The chain combines TRBV5-1 with TRBJ2-1; 9 nucleotides align to TRBD1. The CDR3 is made up of 17 amino acids. V dropped 0 bases and J dropped 4; count of bases not matched to a gene: 8. From germline, CDR1 is SGHRS and CDR2 YFSETQ. CDR3 protein: CASSLATGTGKYNEQFF. CDR3 nucleotide sequence: TGCGCCAGCAGCTTGGCCACCGGGACAGGGAAATACAATGAGCAGTTCTTC. Full variable domain (rest looked up from reference TRBV5-1 and TRBJ2-1): KAGVTQTPRYLIKTRGQQVTLSCSPISGHRSVSWYQQTPGQGLQFLFEYFSETQRNKGNFPGRFSGRQFSNSRSEMNVSTLELGDSALYLCASSLATGTGKYNEQFFGPGTRLTVL.